This T cell receptor beta chain was sequenced in a study of T cell changes during pregnancy in multiple sclerosis. Sequenced by immunoSEQ multiplex PCR; TCRdb stores in-frame clones only, minus some. The repertoire holds 23,000 or so clones, with approximately 90% as singletons. The CDR3 totals 14 residues. CDR1 and CDR2 (germline): SGHTA, FQGTGA. Trimming cost V 1 base and J 6 bases, with 12 bases left between them. Sequences were derived from CD8+ T cells from peripheral blood mononuclear cells, sampled in the first trimester of pregnancy. This TCR was recovered from a female donor in good health, enrolled as a control in a pregnancy study. The J gene is TRBJ1-1, the V gene TRBV7-3, with a possible D match to TRBD1 (5 bases). Here the CDR3 reads CASSLKVGAAEAFF. DNA of the CDR3: TGTGCCAGCAGCTTAAAAGTAGGGGCGGCTGAAGCTTTCTTT.